Listed below are T cell receptor beta chains from one sample, sequenced in a study of beta chain features in type 1 diabetes. Assay: immunoSEQ multiplex PCR; the TCRdb copy retains only in-frame clones and omits some. This sample has a few hundred thousand clones; over 9% occur once, and the top ten carry about 0.64%. The material sequenced was central memory CD4+ T cells from blood. These receptors were collected from a man aged 25-40 years with type 1 diabetes. CDR3s include the opening cysteine and the closing phenylalanine or tryptophan. The D gene is left open where the match is weak. Clone size is shown for a subset of rows, as once, few, many or a class of expanded clone.

v_call,d_call,j_call,clone_size,cdr3_aa,cdr3_nt
TRBV6-1,TRBD2,TRBJ2-6,NA,CASSGWGGPGANVLTF,TGTGCCAGCAGTGGATGGGGGGGACCTGGGGCCAACGTCCTGACTTTC
TRBV29-1,TRBD2,TRBJ2-1,few,CSVPFSGRAYNEQFF,TGCAGCGTCCCCTTTAGCGGGAGGGCCTACAATGAGCAGTTCTTC
TRBV7-6,NA,TRBJ1-1,many,CASSLAGVAFF,TGTGCCAGCAGCTTAGCTGGTGTAGCTTTCTTT
TRBV7-6,NA,TRBJ1-5,NA,CASSFSDGLNQPQHF,TGTGCCAGCAGCTTCTCGGACGGACTCAATCAGCCCCAGCATTTT
TRBV30,TRBD1,TRBJ2-5,few,CAWSRGTGQETQYF,TGTGCCTGGAGTAGGGGGACAGGGCAAGAGACCCAGTACTTC
TRBV10-2,TRBD1,TRBJ1-1,NA,CASSSDRDSTEAFF,TGCGCCAGCAGTTCCGACAGGGACAGCACTGAAGCTTTCTTT
TRBV29-1,TRBD1,TRBJ2-2,many,CSVVRTGETGELFF,TGCAGCGTTGTTAGGACAGGGGAAACCGGGGAGCTGTTTTTT
TRBV2,NA,TRBJ2-1,few,CASRAGVGSYNEQFF,TGTGCCAGCCGGGCAGGGGTTGGCTCCTACAATGAGCAGTTCTTC
TRBV9,NA,TRBJ1-2,NA,CASSVGGYDYGYTF,TGTGCCAGCAGCGTCGGGGGGTACGACTATGGCTACACCTTC
TRBV7-9,TRBD1,TRBJ2-7,NA,CASSLSAGQGASYEQYF,TGTGCCAGCAGCTTAAGCGCTGGCCAGGGGGCCTCCTACGAGCAGTACTTC
TRBV5-4,TRBD1,TRBJ1-1,NA,CASSLGGQGVMNTEAFF,TGTGCCAGCAGCTTGGGAGGACAGGGGGTCATGAACACTGAAGCTTTCTTT
TRBV5-1,TRBD1,TRBJ2-7,NA,CASSLRQGAGEQYF,TGCGCCAGCAGCTTAAGACAGGGGGCGGGTGAGCAGTACTTC
TRBV7-2,NA,TRBJ2-6,NA,CASSRRANLRDGANVLTF,TGTGCCAGCAGCCGCCGGGCAAACCTTCGAGACGGGGCCAACGTCCTGACTTTC
TRBV11-2,TRBD2,TRBJ2-3,NA,CASGTSGRRTDTQYF,TGTGCCAGCGGCACTAGCGGGAGGCGTACAGATACGCAGTATTTT
TRBV7-2,NA,TRBJ1-5,NA,CASSFGQPRGNQPQHF,TGTGCCAGCAGCTTCGGTCAACCGAGGGGCAATCAGCCCCAGCATTTT
TRBV28,NA,TRBJ2-7,NA,CASSPAVNTYEQYF,TGTGCCAGCAGCCCAGCGGTAAATACCTACGAGCAGTACTTC
TRBV15,TRBD2,TRBJ2-1,NA,CATREGLGLSYNEQFF,TGTGCCACCAGGGAGGGACTAGGCCTCTCCTACAATGAGCAGTTCTTC
TRBV30,NA,TRBJ1-3,few,CAWSAGDTGNTIYF,TGTGCCTGGAGCGCAGGGGACACTGGAAACACCATATATTTT
TRBV5-4,TRBD2,TRBJ2-1,NA,CASSLTSGSLDEQFF,TGTGCCAGCAGCCTGACTAGCGGGAGTTTGGATGAGCAGTTCTTC
TRBV7-2,NA,TRBJ1-4,few,CASSPREGWEKLFF,TGTGCCAGCAGCCCCCGTGAGGGTTGGGAAAAACTGTTTTTT
TRBV18,NA,TRBJ1-1,few,CASFPPTYTEAFF,TGTGCCAGCTTCCCCCCTACTTACACTGAAGCTTTCTTT
TRBV10-3,NA,TRBJ1-1,NA,CASIPRARRLEAFF,TGTGCCAGCATCCCCAGGGCCCGAAGACTTGAAGCTTTCTTT
TRBV7-9,NA,TRBJ2-2,few,CASSSPGRRMAGELFF,TGTGCCAGCAGCTCCCCGGGACGGAGGATGGCCGGGGAGCTGTTTTTT
TRBV7-2,TRBD1,TRBJ1-1,few,CASSPNQGGTEAFF,TGTGCCAGCAGCCCTAACCAGGGGGGCACTGAAGCTTTCTTT
TRBV15,TRBD1,TRBJ2-3,NA,CATSRDHRGRSTDTQYF,TGTGCCACCAGCAGAGATCACAGGGGGCGAAGCACAGATACGCAGTATTTT
TRBV2,NA,TRBJ1-1,NA,CASSEWPGWMDTEAFF,TGTGCCAGCAGTGAATGGCCAGGGTGGATGGACACTGAAGCTTTCTTT
TRBV19,NA,TRBJ2-6,few,CASSRGATSSGANVLTF,TGTGCCAGTAGTAGGGGCGCTACTTCCTCTGGGGCCAACGTCCTGACTTTC
TRBV28,NA,TRBJ2-7,NA,CASSLYQREQYF,TGTGCCAGCAGTTTATACCAGCGAGAGCAGTACTTC
TRBV28,TRBD1,TRBJ2-1,many,CASRDRAYNEQFF,TGTGCCAGCCGGGACAGGGCCTACAATGAGCAGTTCTTC
TRBV5-4,NA,TRBJ2-5,few,CASSLVTETQYF,TGTGCCAGCAGCTTGGTAACGGAGACCCAGTACTTC
TRBV7-2,NA,TRBJ1-1,few,CASSPQPPGINTEAFF,TGTGCCAGCAGCCCCCAACCCCCGGGGATAAACACTGAAGCTTTCTTT
TRBV5-6,NA,TRBJ1-3,few,CASSYSPGNTIYF,TGTGCCAGCAGCTACAGTCCTGGAAACACCATATATTTT
TRBV28,NA,TRBJ1-4,NA,CASLSLGEKLFF,TGTGCCAGCCTAAGCTTAGGGGAAAAACTGTTTTTT
TRBV9,NA,TRBJ1-5,NA,CASSGQDDQPQHF,TGTGCCAGCAGCGGACAGGATGATCAGCCCCAGCATTTT
TRBV6-5,NA,TRBJ2-3,NA,CASSPPGVDTQYF,TGTGCCAGCAGCCCCCCGGGGGTAGATACGCAGTATTTT
TRBV27,NA,TRBJ2-7,few,CASAAIYEQYF,TGTGCCAGCGCCGCTATCTACGAGCAGTACTTC
TRBV5-1,TRBD1,TRBJ2-7,NA,CASSWDRGAYEQYF,TGCGCCAGCAGCTGGGACAGGGGCGCCTACGAGCAGTACTTC
TRBV7-2,NA,TRBJ2-7,few,CASSFLDTGSYEQYF,TGTGCCAGCAGCTTCCTGGACACGGGCTCCTACGAGCAGTACTTC
TRBV29-1,TRBD1,TRBJ1-1,NA,CSAEIGLQGALLNTEAFF,TGCAGCGCCGAGATCGGGCTTCAGGGGGCCCTACTGAACACTGAAGCTTTCTTT
TRBV10-3,TRBD1,TRBJ1-5,many,CAISRDRASNQPQHF,TGTGCCATCAGCCGGGACAGGGCTAGCAATCAGCCCCAGCATTTT
TRBV11-2,TRBD2,TRBJ2-1,many,CASSMRLAGIYNEQFF,TGTGCCAGCAGCATGAGGCTAGCGGGAATATACAATGAGCAGTTCTTC